Listed here are 10 T cell receptor beta chains from one sample, sequenced in a study of response to subunit inactivated influenza vaccine. TCRdb analysed the RT-PCR reads with MiXCR anew, one entry per CDR3 protein. In the table there are 530,000 or so distinct CDR3 sequences, about 14% of which are singletons. The specimen was PBMCs from blood, collected 11 to 12 days after vaccination. The origin of the receptors is a man aged 45 to 65 who received an inactivated influenza vaccine.

DNA for the CDR3: TGTGCCAGCAGCTTCCCTACCGGGACAGGGAATGGCTACACCTTC. It yields the protein CASSFPTGTGNGYTF. This chain joins TRBV7-2 and TRBJ1-2, with 9 bases identical to TRBD1. CDR1 is SGHTA and CDR2 is FQGNSA in the germline V gene. This CDR3 contains 15 residues. V shed 3 bases and J 6 bases; nucleotides not matched to a gene: 8.

In this sample, this clonotype turned up many times. The chain employs TRBV7-2 and TRBJ2-1; a weak D match, TRBD1 (6 bases). Germline loops: CDR1 SGHTA, CDR2 FQGNSA. CDR3 length: 15 amino acids. V was trimmed by 1 base and J by 1 base, leaving 8 bases between them. The CDR3 coding sequence is TGTGCCAGCAGCTTAGGGCAGGGGTCCTACAATGAGCAGTTCTTC. Its protein is CASSLGQGSYNEQFF.

This clonotype appeared many times. The chain carries TRBV12-3 or TRBV12-4 and TRBJ2-5; 10 nucleotides match TRBD1. This CDR3 is built from 15 residues. The ends lost 6 bases at V and 2 bases at J; junction bases unmatched: 6. The CDR3 DNA is TGTGCCAGCAGGATCGGGACAGGGGCGCAAGAGACCCAGTACTTC. Residues: CASRIGTGAQETQYF.

This clonotype was recorded at least ten times. The rearrangement joins TRBV5-5 to TRBJ1-5; D ambiguous. Trimming took off 2 bases at V and 1 base at J, with 7 bases between the two ends. This CDR3 region has 14 residues. Germline loops: CDR1 SGHKS, CDR2 YYEKEE (reference sequence). The CDR3 nucleotides are TGTGCCAGCAGCTTTCGTCCCAGCAATCAGCCCCAGCATTTT. This sequence encodes CASSFRPSNQPQHF.

In this sample, this clonotype turned up a few times. The V and J genes are TRBV20-1 and TRBJ2-5; 9 nucleotides agree with TRBD1. The CDR3 spans 12 residues. Losses at the gene ends were 6 bases for V and 6 bases for J; bases not matched to a gene: 5. Germline loops: CDR1 DFQATT, CDR2 SNEGSKA (reference sequence). The CDR3 protein is CSADRGEKTQYF. In DNA form, the CDR3 reads TGCAGTGCGGACAGGGGAGAAAAGACCCAGTACTTC.

Ten or more counts support this clonotype. This sequence joins TRBV7-8 and TRBJ2-1, with 7 nucleotides matching TRBD1. Per the germline V gene, CDR1 is SGHVS and CDR2 is FQNEAQ. This CDR3 contains 15 residues. Trimming took 5 bases from V and 2 from J; bases not matched to a gene: 6. CDR3 DNA: TGTGCCAGCAGCCCACGGGACAGAGCCTACAATGAGCAGTTCTTC. The encoded protein is CASSPRDRAYNEQFF.

The genes are TRBV6-1 and TRBJ2-7, with 9 bases that match TRBD1. Germline V lookup: CDR1 MNHNS, CDR2 SASEGT. This CDR3 has 15 residues. V gave up 5 bases and J gave up 4 bases; unmatched junction bases: 9. The CDR3 sequence is CASSPLGTGFYEQYF. Here the CDR3 DNA reads TGTGCCAGCAGTCCCCTGGGGACAGGGTTTTACGAGCAGTACTTC.

This clonotype was detected many times. V usage is TRBV18 and J usage is TRBJ1-4; TRBD1 might be the D (6 bases). Between the trimmed V and J ends, which lost 3 bases and 3 bases, there was a span of 8 bases. Germline CDR1 KGHSH, CDR2 LQKENI. The CDR3 has 14 residues. The CDR3 sequence is CASSPTGPNEKLFF. CDR3 nucleotide sequence: TGTGCCAGCTCACCTACAGGGCCTAATGAAAAACTGTTTTTT.

Only a few counts were recorded for this clonotype. The gene calls are TRBV4-1 and TRBJ2-4, with D possibly called TRBD1 or TRBD2 (6 bases each). V was trimmed by 4 bases and J by 0 bases, leaving 13 bases between them. Germline V gene sequence: CDR1 MGHRA, CDR2 YSYEKL. The CDR3 contains 16 residues. CDR3 residues: CASSPPGGLAKNIQYF. DNA of the CDR3: TGCGCCAGCAGCCCCCCCGGGGGCCTAGCCAAAAACATTCAGTACTTC.

This clonotype was picked up a small number of times. The chain has TRBV5-1 and TRBJ2-7; 9 nucleotides agree with TRBD2. The junction had 8 bases not matched to a gene; V was cut back by 4 bases and J by 6 bases. In germline, CDR1 is SGHRS, CDR2 YFSETQ. This CDR3 is built from 14 residues. In nucleotides, the CDR3 is TGCGCCAGCAGCCCTGGGACTAGCTTCGCCGAGCAGTACTTC. It codes for CASSPGTSFAEQYF.